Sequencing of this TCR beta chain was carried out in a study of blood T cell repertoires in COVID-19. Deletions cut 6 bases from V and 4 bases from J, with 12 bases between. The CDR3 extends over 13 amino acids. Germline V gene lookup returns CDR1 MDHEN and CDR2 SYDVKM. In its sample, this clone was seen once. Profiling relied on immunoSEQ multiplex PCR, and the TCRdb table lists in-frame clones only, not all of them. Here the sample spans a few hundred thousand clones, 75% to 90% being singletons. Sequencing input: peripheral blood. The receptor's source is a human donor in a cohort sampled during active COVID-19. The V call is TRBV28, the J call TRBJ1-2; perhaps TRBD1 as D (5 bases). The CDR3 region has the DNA TGTGCCAGCAGGCAGGACACCAGCTATGGCTACACCTTC. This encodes CASRQDTSYGYTF.